Described below is a single T cell receptor (beta chain) sequence and its context. As yet, its antigen is unknown. This entry is derived from a study of T cell repertoires in cytomegalovirus infection. About the study: Shared public TCR beta signatures pointed to both CMV infection and a matching HLA type.

In germline, CDR1 is MNHEY, CDR2 SMNVEV (reference sequence). This CDR3 is 11 amino acids long. V gave up 6 bases and J gave up 5 bases, with 5 bases separating them. Overall study findings and caveats: Based on cumulative public TCR beta family frequency, carriers of CMV plus the relevant HLA were identified. Dominating the ex vivo response were TCR beta clonotypes that were CMV-specific and HLA-C-restricted.

TCRdb processed the reads anew with MiXCR; each CDR3 protein has one entry. The profile shows some 680,000 distinct CDR3 sequences, 35% of them singletons. Material for sequencing was PBMCs. The origin of this receptor is a human donor in good health (CMV status not recorded). Some clones in this sample may be carry-over from other donors' samples. The V gene is TRBV27, the J gene TRBJ2-1, with D hard to call. CDR3 nucleotide sequence: TGTGCCAGCAGCTGGGACAATGAGCAGTTCTTC. Protein sequence: CASSWDNEQFF.